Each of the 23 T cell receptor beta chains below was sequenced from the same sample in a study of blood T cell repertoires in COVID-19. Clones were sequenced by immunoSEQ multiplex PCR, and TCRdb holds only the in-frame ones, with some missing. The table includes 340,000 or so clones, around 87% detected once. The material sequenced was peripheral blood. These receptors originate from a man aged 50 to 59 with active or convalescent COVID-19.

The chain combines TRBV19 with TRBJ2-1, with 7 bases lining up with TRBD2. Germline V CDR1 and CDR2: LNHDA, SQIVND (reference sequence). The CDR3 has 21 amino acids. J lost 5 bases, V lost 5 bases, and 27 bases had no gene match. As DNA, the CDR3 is TGTGCCAGTAGTGCATACCCCAGACAGATCCCATGGGGAGGGGACCACAATGAGCAGTTCTTC. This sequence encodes CASSAYPRQIPWGGDHNEQFF.

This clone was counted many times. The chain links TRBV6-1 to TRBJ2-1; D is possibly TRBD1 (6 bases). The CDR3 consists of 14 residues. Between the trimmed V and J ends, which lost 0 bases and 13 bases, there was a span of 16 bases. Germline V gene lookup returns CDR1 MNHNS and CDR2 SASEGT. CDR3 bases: TGTGCCAGCAGTGAAGCGCCTAACAGGGCGGCTCAGTTCTTC. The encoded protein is CASSEAPNRAAQFF.

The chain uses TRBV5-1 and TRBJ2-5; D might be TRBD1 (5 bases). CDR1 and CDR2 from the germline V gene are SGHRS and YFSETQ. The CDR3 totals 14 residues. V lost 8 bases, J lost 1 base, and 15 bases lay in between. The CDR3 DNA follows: TGCGCCAGTCAGGGATCGTCGTCCCAAGAGACCCAGTACTTC. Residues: CASQGSSSQETQYF.

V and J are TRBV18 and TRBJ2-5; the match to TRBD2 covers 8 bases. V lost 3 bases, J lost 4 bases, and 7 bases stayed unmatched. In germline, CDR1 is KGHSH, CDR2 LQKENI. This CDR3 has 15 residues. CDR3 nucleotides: TGTGCCAGCTCACCTATCACTAGCGGACTAGAGACCCAGTACTTC. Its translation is CASSPITSGLETQYF.

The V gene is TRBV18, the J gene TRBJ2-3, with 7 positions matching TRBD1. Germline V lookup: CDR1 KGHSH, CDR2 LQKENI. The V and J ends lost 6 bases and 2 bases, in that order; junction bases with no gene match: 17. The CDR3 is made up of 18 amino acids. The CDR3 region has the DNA TGTGCCAGCTCGCCAGATTCACAGGGGACCCGGACCACAGATACGCAGTATTTT. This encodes CASSPDSQGTRTTDTQYF.

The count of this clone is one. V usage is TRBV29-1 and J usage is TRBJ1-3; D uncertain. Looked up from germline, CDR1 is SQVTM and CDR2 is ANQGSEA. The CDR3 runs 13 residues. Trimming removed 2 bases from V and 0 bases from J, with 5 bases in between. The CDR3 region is CSVEIRSGNTIYF. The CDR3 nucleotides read TGCAGCGTTGAAATCCGCTCTGGAAACACCATATATTTT.

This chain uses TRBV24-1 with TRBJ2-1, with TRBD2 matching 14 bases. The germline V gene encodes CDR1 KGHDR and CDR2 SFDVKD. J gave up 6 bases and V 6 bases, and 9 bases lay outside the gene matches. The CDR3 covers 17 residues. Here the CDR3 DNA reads TGTGCCACCAGTCCAAGAACGACTAGCGGGAGGGCCAATGAGCAGTTCTTC. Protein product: CATSPRTTSGRANEQFF.

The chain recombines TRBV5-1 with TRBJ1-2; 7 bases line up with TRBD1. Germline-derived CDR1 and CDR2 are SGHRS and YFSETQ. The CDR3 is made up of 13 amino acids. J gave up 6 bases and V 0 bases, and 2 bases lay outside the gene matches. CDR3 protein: CASSLGTGNGYTF. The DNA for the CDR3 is TGCGCCAGCAGCTTGGGGACAGGTAATGGCTACACCTTC.

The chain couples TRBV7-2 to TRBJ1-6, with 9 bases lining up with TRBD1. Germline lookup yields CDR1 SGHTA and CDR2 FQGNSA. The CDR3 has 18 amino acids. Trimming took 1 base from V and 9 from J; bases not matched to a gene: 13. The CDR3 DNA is TGTGCCAGCAGCTTAGACCCACAGGGGGCACTTCGCCGTTCACCCCTCCACTTT. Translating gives CASSLDPQGALRRSPLHF.

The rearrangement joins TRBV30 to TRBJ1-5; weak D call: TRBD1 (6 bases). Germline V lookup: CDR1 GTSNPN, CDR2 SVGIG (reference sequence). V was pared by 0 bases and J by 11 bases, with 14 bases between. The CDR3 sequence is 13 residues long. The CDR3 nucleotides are TGTGCCTGGAGTGTAGGGGGGGACGCGACCCAGCATTTT. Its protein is CAWSVGGDATQHF. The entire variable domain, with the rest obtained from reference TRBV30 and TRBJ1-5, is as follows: SQTIHQWPATLVQPVGSPLSLECTVEGTSNPNLYWYRQAAGRGLQLLFYSVGIGQISSEVPQNLSASRPQDRQFILSSKKLLLSDSGFYLCAWSVGGDATQHFGDGTRLSIL.

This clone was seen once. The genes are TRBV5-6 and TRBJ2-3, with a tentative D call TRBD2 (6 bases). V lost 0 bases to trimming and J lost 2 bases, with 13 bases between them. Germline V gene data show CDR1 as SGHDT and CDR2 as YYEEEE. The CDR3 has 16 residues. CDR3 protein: CASSLEASAITDTQYF. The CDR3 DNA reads TGTGCCAGCAGCTTGGAGGCTAGCGCGATCACAGATACGCAGTATTTT.

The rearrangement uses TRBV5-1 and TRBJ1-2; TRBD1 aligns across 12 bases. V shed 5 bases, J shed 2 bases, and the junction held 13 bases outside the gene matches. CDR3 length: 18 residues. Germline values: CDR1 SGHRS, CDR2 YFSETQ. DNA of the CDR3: TGCGCCAGCAGGACGGACCCGGGACAGGGGGCGCCAAACTATGGCTACACCTTC. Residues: CASRTDPGQGAPNYGYTF.

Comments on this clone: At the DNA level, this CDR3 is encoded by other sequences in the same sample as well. The CDR3 region has the DNA TGCGCCAGCAGCTTACAGTCCAACACCGGGGAGCTGTTTTTT. This translates into CASSLQSNTGELFF. This chain connects TRBV5-1 to TRBJ2-2, with D hard to call. Per germline, CDR1 SGHRS and CDR2 YFSETQ. The germline V and J ends were trimmed by 2 bases and 2 bases, with 7 bases remaining between them. CDR3 size: 14 residues.

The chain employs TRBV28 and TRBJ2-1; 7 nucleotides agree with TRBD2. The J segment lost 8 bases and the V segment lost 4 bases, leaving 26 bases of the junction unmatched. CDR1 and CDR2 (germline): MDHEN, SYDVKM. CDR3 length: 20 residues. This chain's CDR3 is CASSSPTARLASTWGYEQFF. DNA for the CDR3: TGTGCCAGCAGTTCCCCGACTGCCCGACTAGCTAGCACTTGGGGGTATGAGCAGTTCTTC.

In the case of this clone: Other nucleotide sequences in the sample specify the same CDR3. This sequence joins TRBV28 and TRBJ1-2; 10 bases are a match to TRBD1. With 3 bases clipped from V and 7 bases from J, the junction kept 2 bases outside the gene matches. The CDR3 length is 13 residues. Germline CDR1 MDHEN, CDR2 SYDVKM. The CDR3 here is CASSLGDRGGYTF. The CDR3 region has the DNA TGTGCCAGCAGTTTGGGGGACAGGGGTGGCTACACCTTC.

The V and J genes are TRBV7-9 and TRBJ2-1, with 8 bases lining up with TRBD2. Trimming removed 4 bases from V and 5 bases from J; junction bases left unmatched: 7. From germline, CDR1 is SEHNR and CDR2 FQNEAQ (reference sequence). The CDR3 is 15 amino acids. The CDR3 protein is CASSSLAGGNNEQFF. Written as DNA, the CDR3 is TGTGCCAGCAGCTCGCTAGCGGGTGGGAACAATGAGCAGTTCTTC.

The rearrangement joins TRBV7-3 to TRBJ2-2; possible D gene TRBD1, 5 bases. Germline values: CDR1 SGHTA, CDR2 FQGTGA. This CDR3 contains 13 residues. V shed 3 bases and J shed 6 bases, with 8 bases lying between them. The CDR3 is CASSFDSSGELFF. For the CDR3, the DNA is TGTGCCAGCAGCTTTGACAGCTCCGGGGAGCTGTTTTTT. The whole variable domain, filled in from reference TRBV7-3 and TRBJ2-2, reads GAGVSQTPSNKVTEKGKYVELRCDPISGHTALYWYRQSLGQGPEFLIYFQGTGAADDSGLPNDRFFAVRPEGSVSTLKIQRTERGDSAVYLCASSFDSSGELFFGEGSRLTVL.

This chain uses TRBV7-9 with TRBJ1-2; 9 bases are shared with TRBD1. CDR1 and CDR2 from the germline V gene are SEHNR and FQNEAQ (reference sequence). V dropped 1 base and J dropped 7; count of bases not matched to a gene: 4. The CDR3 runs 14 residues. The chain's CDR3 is CASSLGTGGTGYTF. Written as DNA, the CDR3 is TGTGCCAGCAGCTTAGGCACAGGGGGCACTGGCTACACCTTC.

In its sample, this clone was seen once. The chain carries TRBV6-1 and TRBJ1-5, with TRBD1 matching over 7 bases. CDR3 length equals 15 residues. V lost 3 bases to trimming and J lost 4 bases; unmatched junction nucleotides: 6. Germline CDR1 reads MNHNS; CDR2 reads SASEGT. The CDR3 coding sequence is TGTGCCAGCAGTGAGACAGGGAATGGGAATCAGCCCCAGCATTTT. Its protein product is CASSETGNGNQPQHF.

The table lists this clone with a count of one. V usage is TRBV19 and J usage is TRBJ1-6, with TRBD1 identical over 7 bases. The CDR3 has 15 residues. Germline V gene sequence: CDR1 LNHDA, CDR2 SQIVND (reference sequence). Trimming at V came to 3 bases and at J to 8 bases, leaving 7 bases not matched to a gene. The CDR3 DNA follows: TGTGCCAGTAGTATTCTGACCAGGGGGGATTCACCCCTCCACTTT. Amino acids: CASSILTRGDSPLHF.

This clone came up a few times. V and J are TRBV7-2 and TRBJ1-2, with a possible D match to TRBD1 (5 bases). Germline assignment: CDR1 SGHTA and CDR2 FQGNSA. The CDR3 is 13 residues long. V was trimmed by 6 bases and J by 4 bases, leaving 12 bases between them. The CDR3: CASSLQASYGYTF. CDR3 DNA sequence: TGTGCCAGCAGTCTACAGGCTTCCTATGGCTACACCTTC.

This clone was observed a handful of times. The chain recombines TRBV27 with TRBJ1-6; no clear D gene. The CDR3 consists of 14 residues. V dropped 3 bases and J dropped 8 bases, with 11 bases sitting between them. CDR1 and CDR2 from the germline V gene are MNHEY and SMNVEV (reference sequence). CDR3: CASSFRGRDSPLHF. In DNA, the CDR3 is TGTGCCAGCAGTTTTCGGGGTAGAGATTCACCCCTCCACTTT.

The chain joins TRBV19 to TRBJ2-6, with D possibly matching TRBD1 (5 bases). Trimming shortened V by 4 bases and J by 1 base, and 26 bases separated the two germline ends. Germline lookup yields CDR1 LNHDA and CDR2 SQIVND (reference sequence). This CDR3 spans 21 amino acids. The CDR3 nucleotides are TGTGCCAGTAGTACCCATAAAACCGCTGACAGAACGACATCTGGGGCCAACGTCCTGACTTTC. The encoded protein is CASSTHKTADRTTSGANVLTF.